The T cell receptor beta chain described here comes from a study of blood T cell repertoires in COVID-19. Study summary: Spain, Italy and the United States supplied samples that represented acute and convalescent COVID-19.

Original methodology: Reference gene primers were amplified, and this amplification served to estimate nucleated cell counts. Measured with immunoSEQ multiplex PCR; TCRdb has only the in-frame clones, and not every one. V, J and clone size are those of that table, while D and trimming were read from the DNA. The sample includes fewer than 200,000 clones, roughly 85% of them seen just once. CDR3 length equals 15 residues. Germline V gene lookup returns CDR1 LNHDA and CDR2 SQIVND (reference sequence). J lost 5 bases, V lost 5 bases, and 10 bases had no gene match. The clonotype comes from a man in his fifties or sixties with active or convalescent COVID-19. Material for sequencing was peripheral blood. The V and J genes are TRBV19 and TRBJ2-5, with 8 positions matching TRBD1. CDR3 protein: CASSRDQGARETQYF. CDR3 coding DNA: TGTGCCAGTAGTCGAGATCAGGGGGCACGGGAGACCCAGTACTTC. Together with reference TRBV19 and TRBJ2-5, the CDR3 gives the full variable domain: DGGITQSPKYLFRKEGQNVTLSCEQNLNHDAMYWYRQDPGQGLRLIYYSQIVNDFQKGDIAEGYSVSREKKESFPLTVTSAQKNPTAFYLCASSRDQGARETQYFGPGTRLLVL.